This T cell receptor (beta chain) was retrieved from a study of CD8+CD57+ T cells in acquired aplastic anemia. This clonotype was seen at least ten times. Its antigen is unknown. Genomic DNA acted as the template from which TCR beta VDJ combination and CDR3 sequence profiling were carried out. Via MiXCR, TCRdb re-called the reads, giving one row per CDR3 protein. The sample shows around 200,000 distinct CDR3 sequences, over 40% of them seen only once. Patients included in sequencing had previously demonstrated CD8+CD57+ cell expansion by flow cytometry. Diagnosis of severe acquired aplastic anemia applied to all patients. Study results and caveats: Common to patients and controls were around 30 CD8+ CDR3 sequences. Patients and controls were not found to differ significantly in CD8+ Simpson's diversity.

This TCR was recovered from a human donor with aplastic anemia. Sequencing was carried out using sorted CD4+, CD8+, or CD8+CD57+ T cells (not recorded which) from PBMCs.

CDR3: CASSLAVQNTEAFF. CDR3 in DNA: TGCGCCAGCAGCTTGGCCGTACAGAACACTGAAGCTTTCTTT. The chain recombines TRBV5-1 with TRBJ1-1; D is ambiguous. There are 14 residues in the CDR3. Deletions cut 0 bases from V and 1 base from J, with 7 bases between. Germline values: CDR1 SGHRS, CDR2 YFSETQ.